This T cell receptor beta chain was recorded in a study of vaccination and CD4 T cells after COVID-19. Study context: Between diagnosis and the drawing of post-COVID samples lay a median approximately 94 days (range 35 to 161).

A note on this clonotype: Its antigen is unidentified.

As for treatment: roughly 10-day PBMC culture with coronavirus spike peptide pools or control peptides (ViraFEST assay). Study-wide results and limits: Spike mono-reactivity applied to 304 of 307 vaccine-specific clones detected in convalescent patients.

Scientists ran DNA taken from cultured CD4+ T cells through the Oncomine TCR Beta short-read assay for sequencing. TCRdb reprocessed the PCR reads with MiXCR, giving one entry per CDR3 protein. The sample holds more than 15,000 distinct CDR3 sequences, 67% seen once. Input material: CD4+ T cells from blood, cultured in vitro. This receptor was identified in a human donor who had recovered from COVID-19.

The CDR3 region has the DNA TGCGCCAGCAGCCAAGAGAGTGACTGGGGGGCAGGTGGCTACACCTTC. It yields the protein CASSQESDWGAGGYTF. The chain has TRBV4-1 and TRBJ1-2, with D maybe TRBD1 (6 bases). The germline V and J ends were trimmed by 0 bases and 7 bases, with 18 bases remaining between them. Germline CDR1 MGHRA, CDR2 YSYEKL. This CDR3 comprises 16 residues.